The 3 T cell receptor beta chains listed next were all sequenced from one sample in a study of graft-versus-host responses after intestinal transplantation (dated by TCRdb to the early 2020s). Library preparation employed the immunoSEQ multiplex PCR assay. The table comes from immuneACCESS by way of TCRdb, which keeps in-frame sequences with V and J called. Part of the clones is missing from these tables; in studies checked, under half for an unresolved V gene and the rest for unknown reasons. This sample has about 15,000 clones in its table, and around 87% of those were observed once. The ten largest clones add up to over 6.5% of the sample. This specimen consisted of bone marrow, obtained less than 130 days after intestinal transplantation. The receptors stem from a human patient who received an intestinal transplant, so some T cells may come from the graft donor.

V is TRBV5-1 and J is TRBJ1-4, with D perhaps matching TRBD1 (6 bases). This CDR3 has 14 amino acids. Trimming shortened V by 0 bases and J by 9 bases, and 12 bases separated the two germline ends. From germline, CDR1 is SGHRS and CDR2 YFSETQ. The CDR3, as DNA: TGCGCCAGCAGCTTGGCCGGGCAGGGGCAAAAACTGTTTTTT. Its translation: CASSLAGQGQKLFF.

The V call is TRBV5-6, the J call TRBJ2-7, with D tentatively TRBD2 (6 bases). The length of the CDR3 is 14 residues. Deletions cut 4 bases from V and 3 bases from J, with 14 bases between. Per germline, CDR1 SGHDT and CDR2 YYEEEE. CDR3 loop: CASSGDLAVYEQYF. The DNA for the CDR3 is TGTGCCAGCAGCGGGGACTTAGCAGTCTACGAGCAGTACTTC.

This CDR3 is CASSLSPLPSEREQYF. As DNA, the CDR3 is TGTGCCAGCAGTTTAAGTCCACTTCCCTCGGAACGCGAGCAGTACTTC. The genes are TRBV28 and TRBJ2-7; D is ambiguous. CDR3 length: 16 amino acids. V was trimmed by 2 bases and J by 6 bases, leaving 20 bases between them. Germline-derived CDR1 and CDR2 are MDHEN and SYDVKM.